This T cell receptor (beta chain) came from a study of blood T cell repertoires in COVID-19. Overall study context: The study drew acute and convalescent COVID-19 samples from the United States, Italy and Spain. The analysed material was cDNA or gDNA that came from T cells, B-cell-depleted T cells, or PBMCs.

Measured with immunoSEQ multiplex PCR; TCRdb has only the in-frame clones, and not every one. The repertoire holds some 57,000 clones, with nearly 90% as singletons. J lost 1 base, V lost 11 bases, and 8 bases had no gene match. Germline CDR1 KGHDR, CDR2 SFDVKD. The CDR3 is made up of 15 amino acids. The chain links TRBV24-1 to TRBJ1-4; TRBD1 matches at 8 bases. Specimen: peripheral blood. The TCR originated in a man aged 55-75 years with active COVID-19. DNA of the CDR3: TGTGCCATCTCGGGAGGACAGGGAACTAATGAAAAACTGTTTTTT. Translation gives CAISGGQGTNEKLFF.